This TCR beta chain was recorded in a study of radiotherapy plus CTLA-4 blockade in lung cancer listed by TCRdb under 2018. At the level of the whole study: Among the enrolled patients, about 19% had an objective response, and about 30% reached disease control.

The method was the immunoSEQ multiplex PCR assay. TCRdb stores this immuneACCESS table with in-frame sequences only. Part of the clones is absent; in the studies checked, under half of the shortfall reflects unresolved V genes, and no reason is known for the rest. For this sample there are 40,000 or so clones; 65% to 75% appear just once. The top ten constitute 9.8% of the sample. Broad study findings and their caveats: After treatment with radiotherapy and ipilimumab, TCR clones that originated in tumors expanded in peripheral blood. Increased serum interferon-beta after radiation, together with early dynamic changes in blood T cell clones, were reported to be the strongest predictors of response.

A remark on this clone: This clone's antigen is unknown. There are no base qualities to consult, and no much larger clone falls within one base.

In this study, focal radiation therapy paired with CTLA-4 blockade (ipilimumab) was tested in patients who had chemo-refractory metastatic non-small-cell lung cancer. V has 7 bases trimmed and J has 1 base trimmed; junction bases matching no gene number 6. There are 13 amino acids in the CDR3, from cysteine to phenylalanine inclusive. Just CDR3 DNA is preserved here, 39 bases in frame from base 1. The germline V gene specifies SQVTM as CDR1 and ANQGSEA as CDR2. This clonotype originated in a human donor with non-small cell lung cancer who had stable disease on radiotherapy plus ipilimumab. The material sequenced was peripheral blood, taken from a patient treated with radiotherapy plus ipilimumab. This chain joins TRBV29-1 to TRBJ1-1; TRBD1 fits 7 bases in the junction. The nucleotide sequence reads TGCAGCGGTACGGGACAGAAGAACACTGAAGCTTTCTTT. It encodes CSGTGQKNTEAFF.